A single sample gave rise to the 18 T cell receptor beta chains below, sequenced in a study of blood T cell repertoires in COVID-19 (dated by TCRdb to 2018 to 2020). Libraries were made using the immunoSEQ multiplex PCR assay. Not all clones reach the TCRdb copy of this immuneACCESS table, which keeps in-frame sequences only. Checked studies attribute under half of the gap to unresolved V genes and leave the rest unexplained. The sample includes 100,000 or so clones, with roughly 86% observed a single time. Jointly, the top ten make up 20% of the sample. The specimen sequenced was peripheral blood. The receptors shown here come from a human donor in a cohort sampled during active COVID-19.

The chain has TRBV9 and TRBJ1-1; tentative D call: TRBD1 (5 bases). Germline CDR1 SGDLS, CDR2 YYNGEE. V lost 4 bases and J 1 base, leaving 8 bases between the germline ends. The CDR3 is 13 residues long. CDR3 loop: CASSSTANTEAFF. As DNA, the CDR3 is TGTGCCAGCAGCTCGACAGCGAACACTGAAGCTTTCTTT. The full variable domain, in which reference TRBV9 and TRBJ1-1 provide the parts outside the CDR3, is DSGVTQTPKHLITATGQRVTLRCSPRSGDLSVYWYQQSLDQGLQFLIQYYNGEERAKGNILERFSAQQFPDLHSELNLSSLELGDSALYFCASSSTANTEAFFGQGTRLTVV.

V and J are TRBV28 and TRBJ1-2; D not resolved. The CDR3 runs 11 residues. Germline CDR1 is MDHEN and CDR2 is SYDVKM. The germline V and J ends were trimmed by 6 bases and 8 bases, with 10 bases remaining between them. CDR3 protein: CASSLLRGYTF. The CDR3 DNA reads TGTGCCAGCAGCTTACTGAGAGGCTACACCTTC.

This clone showed up just once. The chain recombines TRBV6-5 with TRBJ1-5, with a tentative D call TRBD1 (6 bases). The V gene's germline CDR1 is MNHEY and CDR2 SVGAGI. The V and J ends lost 6 bases and 1 base respectively, with 10 bases between them. This CDR3 region has 14 residues. The CDR3 DNA reads as TGTGCCAGCAGCCAGGACAGCAGCAATCAGCCCCAGCATTTT. Translating it yields CASSQDSSNQPQHF.

The J gene is TRBJ2-5, the V gene TRBV29-1, with D possibly TRBD2 on 5 matching bases. Trimming stripped 2 bases from V and 4 bases from J, with 14 bases between. Germline CDR1 reads SQVTM; CDR2 reads ANQGSEA. There are 14 residues in the CDR3. Here the CDR3 DNA reads TGCAGCGTTGAACAGAACGGGGTGGGAGAGACCCAGTACTTC. Its protein product is CSVEQNGVGETQYF.

CDR3 sequence reads: CASSRGGNTEAFF. As DNA, the CDR3 is TGTGCCAGCAGTCGAGGGGGAAACACTGAAGCTTTCTTT. The gene calls are TRBV6-5 and TRBJ1-1; possibly TRBD1 for D (6 bases). CDR1 and CDR2 from the germline V gene are MNHEY and SVGAGI. This CDR3 spans 13 amino acids. V lost 5 bases and J lost 2, with 9 bases in between.

J is TRBJ2-7 and V is TRBV6-5; TRBD2 is a possible D gene (6 bases). The CDR3 length is 13 residues. Trimming removed 11 bases at V and 6 bases at J, with 20 bases between. CDR1 is MNHEY and CDR2 is SVGAGI in the germline V gene. The CDR3 reads CAVARESPLEQYF. The CDR3, as DNA: TGTGCCGTAGCCCGGGAGTCCCCCCTCGAGCAGTACTTC.

About this clone: Other DNA sequences within the sample encode an identical CDR3. The chain uses TRBV6-5 and TRBJ2-7, with D possibly being TRBD1 (6 bases). Germline V lookup: CDR1 MNHEY, CDR2 SVGAGI. With 2 bases removed from V and 2 bases from J, the gap between germline ends came to 10 bases. The CDR3 consists of 14 residues. The CDR3: CASSYVQGAYEQYF. CDR3 coding DNA: TGTGCCAGCAGTTACGTACAGGGCGCCTACGAGCAGTACTTC.

This clone was picked up a small number of times. This rearrangement joins TRBV7-3 to TRBJ2-2; 9 positions match TRBD1. V lost 5 bases, J lost 4 bases, and 2 bases stayed unmatched. The CDR3 is made up of 14 amino acids. Germline V gives CDR1 SGHTA, CDR2 FQGTGA. The CDR3 DNA is TGTGCCAGCAGCAAGGGACAGGGCACCGGGGAGCTGTTTTTT. Translating gives CASSKGQGTGELFF.

The chain uses TRBV7-2 and TRBJ1-5, with D tentatively TRBD1 (6 bases). V dropped 0 bases and J dropped 3 bases, with 12 bases sitting between them. Per germline, CDR1 SGHTA and CDR2 FQGNSA. The CDR3 loop spans 16 amino acids. For the CDR3, the DNA is TGTGCCAGCAGCTTAGCGGCCGCAGGGGTCAATCAGCCCCAGCATTTT. Its protein product is CASSLAAAGVNQPQHF.

The V gene is TRBV5-4, the J gene TRBJ2-7, with a weak D call TRBD2 (5 bases). V lost 4 bases and J lost 12, with 29 bases in between. Per germline, CDR1 SGHNT and CDR2 YYREEE (reference sequence). The CDR3 has 16 residues. The CDR3 loop is CASSPSLGVSYEHWYF. In DNA form, the CDR3 reads TGTGCCAGCAGCCCCTCCCTGGGAGTCTCTTACGAGCATTGGTACTTC.

There are a few counts of this clone. The rearrangement uses TRBV6-5 and TRBJ2-5, with 8 positions matching TRBD1. J was trimmed by 5 bases and V by 2 bases; bases with no gene match: 4. CDR1 and CDR2 from the germline V gene are MNHEY and SVGAGI. CDR3 length: 14 residues. The CDR3 bases are TGTGCCAGCAGTTACGGACAGGGCAAGGAGACCCAGTACTTC. This translates into CASSYGQGKETQYF.

The V call is TRBV2, the J call TRBJ2-2; tentative D call: TRBD2 (7 bases). Germline-derived CDR1 and CDR2 are SNHLY and FYNNEI. Trimming left V 4 bases short and J 4 bases short, with 13 bases between. The CDR3 runs 15 residues. The CDR3 reads CASSGGGGSTGELFF. In DNA form, the CDR3 reads TGTGCCAGCAGTGGAGGGGGGGGGAGCACCGGGGAGCTGTTTTTT.

The chain recombines TRBV9 with TRBJ1-3, with D possibly TRBD1 on 5 matching bases. V lost 5 bases and J lost 0, with 15 bases in between. Germline CDR1 and CDR2: SGDLS and YYNGEE. The CDR3 is 16 amino acids. CDR3 sequence: CASSAGGGASGNTIYF. DNA of the CDR3: TGTGCCAGCAGTGCTGGCGGGGGTGCCTCTGGAAACACCATATATTTT.

The chain employs TRBV25-1 and TRBJ1-3; D gene uncertain. The CDR3 extends over 12 amino acids. The V gene lost 6 bases and the J gene lost 7 bases, with 10 bases spanning the gap. Germline CDR1 is MGHDK and CDR2 is SYGVNS. The CDR3 nucleotides are TGTGCCAGCAGCGTTTCCCCCAACACCATATATTTT. The encoded protein is CASSVSPNTIYF.

The rearrangement joins TRBV2 to TRBJ2-5, with TRBD1 as a possible D gene (5 bases). The CDR3 is 12 residues long. V lost 4 bases, J lost 4 bases, and 7 bases lay in between. Germline assignment: CDR1 SNHLY and CDR2 FYNNEI. CDR3 nucleotides: TGTGCCAGCAGTGTAAGGGGAGAGACCCAGTACTTC. It is translated as CASSVRGETQYF.

The chain has TRBV28 and TRBJ2-7, with 7 bases identical to TRBD1. CDR1 is MDHEN and CDR2 is SYDVKM in the germline V gene. The J segment lost 2 bases and the V segment lost 5 bases, leaving 6 bases of the junction unmatched. The CDR3 totals 14 residues. The CDR3 bases are TGTGCCAGCAGTACGACAGGGAATACCTACGAGCAGTACTTC. It translates to CASSTTGNTYEQYF.

V gene TRBV6-1 combines with J gene TRBJ2-5; 11 nucleotides agree with TRBD1. Unmatched junction bases numbered 11, after V lost 4 bases and J lost 4 bases. CDR3 size: 17 residues. Germline V gene lookup returns CDR1 MNHNS and CDR2 SASEGT. CDR3 sequence (DNA): TGTGCCAGCAGTGTATTTAGGACAGGGGGCCCGGGAGAGACCCAGTACTTC. Protein: CASSVFRTGGPGETQYF.

The chain uses TRBV11-2 and TRBJ2-7, with a possible D match to TRBD2 (5 bases). Germline V gene lookup returns CDR1 SGHAT and CDR2 FQNNGV. V shed 0 bases and J shed 0 bases, with 12 bases lying between them. The CDR3 loop spans 16 amino acids. CDR3 DNA: TGTGCCAGCAGCTTAGACACGGGGTGGAGCTCCTACGAGCAGTACTTC. As protein: CASSLDTGWSSYEQYF.